This T cell receptor (beta chain) was profiled in a study of shared clonotypes between healthy human individuals (dated by TCRdb to about 2020). Looking at the study overall: The cohort comprised a couple of women and a few men aged 18 to 49 years. Between about 0.9 and 10 billion PBMCs per donor were obtained by leukapheresis. To increase sequencing depth and limit assay-specific biases, TCR repertoire library preparation and sequencing were carried out by different laboratories using diverse techniques. To estimate repertoire size and how much clonotype sharing occurs between individuals, the study deeply sequenced the blood TCR repertoires of about five healthy adults. For each donor, CD4 naive and CD4 memory were each run on three plates, CD8 naive on two plates, and CD8 memory on one plate. General findings and caveats noted by the study authors: Higher generation probabilities were observed for clonotypes shared by all four sorted-subset donors than for non-shared clonotypes. The genetic and exposure-history diversity represented was limited by the small number of donors. Larger estimated clonotype richness was generally found for naive subsets than for memory subsets. Pairwise subsampling indicated that sequencing depth was expected to affect the degree of clonotype sharing among donors. Across a few donors, roughly 5.4% of naive CD4, roughly 3.5% of naive CD8, 2% to 2.5% of memory CD4, and roughly 0.4% of memory CD8 clonotypes were shared. Sampling was restricted to blood, and TCR repertoires in tissues likely differ from the TCR repertoires found in blood. Even with the large sequencing depth, rarefaction of the sorted-subset datasets indicated that sequencing was incomplete.

Using the deep immunoSEQ assay, multiplex PCR amplified TCR CDR3 regions from genomic DNA. For each cell subset, the extracted genomic DNA was distributed evenly across all wells of several immunoSEQ 96-well plates, and each plate served as one replicate. For sorted subsets, each replicate PCR was loaded with about 0.2 ug genomic DNA, equivalent to about 30,000 T cell genomes. The purified libraries were quantified using a Qubit 3.0 fluorometer, sized with a Bioanalyzer 2100, and then quantified again using the KAPA Library Quantification kit. Every immunoSEQ 96-well plate was sequenced on a dedicated single-read 150-cycle Illumina NextSeq 550 flow cell. Under the source paper's analysis protocol: The immunoSEQ output contained only junctional sequences without quality scores, so filtering could not match that applied to full-length reads. To assign V/J genes and CDR3, sequences were annotated against IMGT germline references using PyIR, a Python wrapper for IgBLAST v1.9. Reads with weak V/J assignments (E-value above 1e-6), missing CDR3, stop codons, out-of-frame junctions, or ambiguous translated residues were removed. A V3J clonotype was defined by an identical inferred V gene, J gene, and CDR3 amino acid sequence. Percentage overlap between repertoires was calculated by dividing the number of shared unique clonotypes by the size of the smaller repertoire. Richness of each repertoire was evaluated using RTK rarefaction, the Chao1 estimator, and Recon v2.1 estimates of unobserved clonotypes. Generation probabilities were computed with OLGA for all TCRbeta clonotypes obtained by the gDNA method from a few donors. TCRdb took over this immuneACCESS table, retaining in-frame rearrangements with V and J assigned. Such tables are incomplete; in checked studies, under half of the missing clones stem from an unresolved V gene, and the remainder is unexplained. For V, J and clone size, that table is used; D and trimming come from the DNA. The sample table lists 2 million or so clones, 95% of them with a count of one. The top ten clonotypes cover 0.1% to 0.15% of the sample.

Germline trimming amounts to 0 bases on V and 5 bases on J, with 7 as the count of junction bases outside the gene matches. CDR1 ENHRY and CDR2 SYGVKD are derived from the germline V gene. The CDR3 covers 16 residues, taking in both the cysteine and the phenylalanine. This entry keeps only the CDR3 DNA: 48 bases, framed from base 1. With respect to this clone: Its cognate antigen has yet to be identified. No base quality values were provided; no much bigger clone lies one nucleotide off.

Donors were healthy HIV-negative adults with no recently reported acute infections or vaccinations. Only Caucasian adults living in Nashville, Tennessee, USA were represented among the donors. CD4+ T cells were enriched by magnetic negative selection; naive cells were then positively selected on CD45RA, and the negative fraction formed the memory subset. Blood was obtained by leukapheresis, after which PBMCs were separated by Ficoll-Histopaque density gradient centrifugation and cryopreserved in liquid nitrogen vapor phase. Analytical flow cytometry was used to check the purity and quantity of each magnetically sorted T cell population. Genomic DNA was isolated from each sorted fraction and quantified by UV absorbance on a Nanodrop 2000c.

The sequence was obtained from a man aged 18 to 29 in good health. The V and J genes are TRBV10-3 and TRBJ1-5; 7 of the junction bases match TRBD1. The sequenced sample was naive CD4+ T cells sorted from blood. The label giving this sample's cell subset or site can be read as: CD45RA+ positively selected. DNA sequence: TGTGCCATCAGTGAGTCCCGTGGACAGGCGCATCAGCCCCAGCATTTT. Translated, this is CAISESRGQAHQPQHF.